These 10 T cell receptor beta chains were sequenced from one sample in a study of T cell changes during pregnancy in multiple sclerosis. TCRdb's table, derived via immunoSEQ multiplex PCR, lists solely in-frame clones and lacks some. The table records about 80,000 clones, about 91% of them present only once. This specimen consisted of peripheral blood, obtained before pregnancy. All receptors come from a female donor with multiple sclerosis, enrolled in a pregnancy study.

The genes are TRBV2 and TRBJ1-5; 11 nucleotides line up with TRBD1. The CDR3 has 16 residues. The germline gives CDR1 SNHLY, CDR2 FYNNEI. Unmatched junction bases numbered 8, after V lost 7 bases and J lost 3 bases. CDR3 nucleotides: TGTGCCAGCAACTCCGGGACAGGGGGTTTCAATCAGCCCCAGCATTTT. Its translation: CASNSGTGGFNQPQHF.

The V and J genes are TRBV11-3 and TRBJ2-7; 7 bases align to TRBD1. Germline trimming cut 5 bases from V and 2 bases from J; bases unmatched to any gene: 9. The V gene's germline CDR1 is SGHNT and CDR2 YENEEA. The CDR3 length is 15 residues. The CDR3: CASSQGHGTAYEQYF. The CDR3 DNA sequence: TGTGCCAGCAGCCAAGGTCATGGGACAGCCTACGAGCAGTACTTC.

V and J are TRBV11-2 and TRBJ2-7; D may be TRBD2 (5 bases). The CDR3 is 15 amino acids. V gave up 0 bases and J gave up 2 bases, with 11 bases separating them. Germline V gene lookup returns CDR1 SGHAT and CDR2 FQNNGV. This chain's CDR3 is CASSLDRGQTYEQYF. CDR3 DNA sequence: TGTGCCAGCAGCTTAGATAGAGGGCAGACCTACGAGCAGTACTTC. Filled out from reference TRBV11-2 and TRBJ2-7, the complete variable domain reads EAGVAQSPRYKIIEKRQSVAFWCNPISGHATLYWYQQILGQGPKLLIQFQNNGVVDDSQLPKDRFSAERLKGVDSTLKIQPAKLEDSAVYLCASSLDRGQTYEQYFGPGTRLTVT.

The chain employs TRBV5-1 and TRBJ1-4; TRBD1 agrees at 7 bases. This CDR3 is 18 amino acids long. CDR1 is SGHRS and CDR2 is YFSETQ in the germline V gene. The V segment lost 1 base and the J segment 1 base; nucleotides outside the gene matches: 10. As DNA, the CDR3 is TGCGCCAGCAGCTTGCGTGTAGGGAACAGGGGAACTAATGAAAAACTGTTTTTT. Amino acid sequence: CASSLRVGNRGTNEKLFF.

As to this clone: An end of the junction does not agree with germline; a read error may underlie this. The CDR3 nucleotides are TGTGCCAGCAGTTTGGGGGCAAGGCCTGGTAACACCATATATTTT. Translating gives CASSLGARPGNTIYF. The rearrangement joins TRBV11-2 to TRBJ1-3, with a weak D call TRBD1 (6 bases). CDR3 length equals 15 residues. Germline CDR1 is SGHAT and CDR2 is FQNNGV. The whole variable domain, remainder taken from reference TRBV11-2 and TRBJ1-3, is EAGVAQSPRYKIIEKRQSVAFWCNPISGHATLYWYQQILGQGPKLLIQFQNNGVVDDSQLPKDRFSAERLKGVDSTLKIQPAKLEDSAVYLCASSLGARPGNTIYFGEGSWLTVV.

V and J are TRBV5-6 and TRBJ1-1; a possible D gene is TRBD1 (5 bases). Trimming pared 6 bases from V and 4 bases from J, leaving 10 bases between. The length of the CDR3 is 12 residues. CDR1 is SGHDT and CDR2 is YYEEEE in the germline V gene. The CDR3 DNA follows: TGTGCCAGCAAGATTAGGGGCACTGAAGCTTTCTTT. It encodes CASKIRGTEAFF.

This clone showed up just once. The genes are TRBV19 and TRBJ2-2; unclear D gene. Trimming pared 6 bases from V and 4 bases from J, leaving 12 bases between. Germline CDR1 is LNHDA and CDR2 is SQIVND (reference sequence). CDR3 size: 14 residues. CDR3: CASSALRPTGELFF. Here the CDR3 DNA reads TGTGCCAGTAGCGCATTGAGGCCCACCGGGGAGCTGTTTTTT.

This chain connects TRBV11-1 to TRBJ1-1, with 10 bases matching TRBD1. This CDR3 region has 13 residues. V was pared by 5 bases and J by 5 bases, with 2 bases of the junction left unmatched. The germline CDR1 and CDR2 sequences are SGHAT and FQDESV (reference sequence). CDR3 coding DNA: TGTGCCAGCAGCATGGACAGGGGGACTGAAGCTTTCTTT. This gives the protein CASSMDRGTEAFF.

V and J are TRBV19 and TRBJ2-5, with 11 bases that match TRBD2. This CDR3 is 17 amino acids long. The J segment lost 1 base and the V segment lost 1 base, leaving 5 bases of the junction unmatched. Germline lookup yields CDR1 LNHDA and CDR2 SQIVND (reference sequence). The CDR3 protein is CASSIALLAGGQETQYF. The DNA of the CDR3 is TGTGCCAGTAGTATAGCCCTGCTAGCGGGAGGCCAAGAGACCCAGTACTTC.

The CDR3 is CASRGLAVLTDTQYF. CDR3 in DNA: TGTGCCAGCAGAGGACTAGCGGTTCTAACAGATACGCAGTATTTT. This chain joins TRBV7-9 and TRBJ2-3; 10 bases agree with TRBD2. V lost 6 bases, J lost 3 bases, and 6 bases stayed unmatched. Germline values: CDR1 SEHNR, CDR2 FQNEAQ (reference sequence). This CDR3 is 15 amino acids long.